Sequencing of this T cell receptor (beta chain) was carried out in a study of Ad26.COV2.S vaccination and SARS-CoV-2 variants (dated by TCRdb to the early 2020s). Broadly, across the study: Vaccine-arm donors came from COV1001, a multicentre, randomized, double-blind, placebo-controlled phase I-IIa trial of Ad26.COV2.S in healthy adults. Trial participants were randomized into five groups of five: low-dose or high-dose Ad26.COV2.S given once or twice, or placebo on both occasions. Ad26.COV2.S was administered intramuscularly at a dose of 5x10^10 or 1x10^11 viral particles, either as one shot or as two shots given 56 days apart. Blinding of investigators to trial group allocation was maintained during experiments and outcome assessment. The TCR-sequenced set comprised approximately 32 samples: some 20 Ad26.COV2.S vaccine recipients, 5 placebo recipients and 8 SARS-CoV-2 convalescent individuals. TCRbeta repertoire sequencing was used to assess the specificity and breadth of SARS-CoV-2-reactive T cell receptors after Ad26.COV2.S vaccination.

The immunoSEQ Assay was used to sequence TCRbeta CDR3 regions. After extraction, genomic DNA underwent amplification by bias-controlled multiplex PCR, followed by high-throughput sequencing. As for how the authors treated the data: Collapsing and filtering of sequences were performed to quantify the absolute abundance of each unique TCRbeta CDR3 region. Usable DNA was measured by amplifying reference genes present in all nucleated cells, and TCRbeta template counts were normalized to that usable DNA to estimate T cell fraction. Repertoire TCRs were annotated as SARS-CoV-2-specific when V gene, CDR3 amino acid sequence and J gene were exactly matched to a known reactive TCR set. MIRA supplied the reference SARS-CoV-2 TCR set, which was filtered for enrichment in COVID-19-positive ImmuneCODE repertoires so that public or cross-reactive TCRs were removed. Based on the MIRA antigens, annotated TCRs were further analysed at the level of specific ORF or position within ORF. Breadth was defined as the number of annotated unique rearrangements divided by the total number of unique productive rearrangements, and depth was defined as the summed frequency of the annotated unique rearrangements. Two-sided Wilcoxon rank-sum tests were used to compare TCR breadth between groups. The clones in this table, taken by TCRdb from immuneACCESS, are in-frame only. Not every clone is retained; where verified, under half of the shortfall comes from an unresolved V gene, and the cause of the rest is unknown. D and trimming come from the DNA, and the V and J calls and clone size come from that table. In this sample the table shows roughly 460,000 clones, about 88% of which occur a single time. Over 1.5% of the sample is in the top ten clones.

Its CDR3 holds 10 amino acids, cysteine through phenylalanine. The entry retains the CDR3 DNA only, 30 bases that are in frame from base 1. Trimming at the junction amounts to 7 bases on V and 4 bases on J, and the germline ends lie 2 bases apart. Sequences SNHLY (CDR1) and FYNNEI (CDR2) are obtained from the germline V gene. The meaning of the sample's treatment or condition label: 15 to 20 received Ad26.COV2.S at low or high dose, single or two shots; several received placebo; per-sample allocation not given. For vaccine and placebo recipients, the sequenced repertoires came from samples collected on day 63 after the first injection. Cohort 1b enrolled roughly 25 adults aged 18-55 years at a single site in Boston, USA, between 29 July and 7 August 2020. Ad26.COV2.S was a replication-incompetent adenovirus type 26 vector expressing a prefusion-stabilized SARS-CoV-2 spike protein from the original Wuhan strain.

This clone appeared a single time. There is no known antigen for this receptor. No base qualities exist here, and no much larger clone lies one base off it. Findings and caveats that apply to the study as a whole: Higher spike-specific TCR breadth was observed in Ad26.COV2.S recipients than in placebo recipients (P = 0.0014). It was noted by the authors that total T cell responses may have been underestimated by the TCR breadth and depth analyses. The study was not powered for comparison of responses between vaccine doses or regimens. After vaccination, spike-specific CD8+ and CD4+ T cell responses were reported to show substantial breadth. Non-spike TCR breadth was comparable between vaccine and placebo recipients, consistent with the vaccine containing only spike.

This sequence originates from a person aged 18-60 years who received the Ad26.COV2.S COVID-19 vaccine or a placebo. The specimen comprised peripheral blood, sampled in a trial of Ad26.COV2.S vaccine versus placebo. This receptor chain uses TRBV2 and TRBJ2-1; there is no confident call for the D gene. In nucleotides, the sequence is TGTGCCAGCATGTACAATGAGCAGTTCTTC. This is translated as CASMYNEQFF. Supplemented by the reference TRBV2 and TRBJ2-1 proteins around the CDR3, the complete variable domain is EPEVTQTPSHQVTQMGQEVILRCVPISNHLYFYWYRQILGQKVEFLVSFYNNEISEKSEIFDDQFSVERPDGSNFTLKIRSTKLEDSAMYFCASMYNEQFFGPGTRLTVL.